This is a list of T cell receptor beta chains from one sample in a study of chemoradiotherapy in HPV16-positive cancers. Sequenced by immunoSEQ multiplex PCR; TCRdb stores in-frame clones only, minus some. The sample yields some 10,000 clones, 75% seen once. The sample consisted of tumor tissue, taken from a patient who underwent chemoradiotherapy. Every receptor here comes from a human donor with HPV-associated anogenital cancer. CDR3s include the opening cysteine and the closing phenylalanine or tryptophan. A D gene is named only where the DNA matches it firmly. Only part of the rows carry a size: once, few, many, or a class if the clone is expanded.

- TRBJ1-1 TRBV7-6 - TGTGCCAGCAGCTTAGGGAGGGCTTCTGACGGTAATGAAGCTTTCTTT CASSLGRASDGNEAFF
- TRBJ2-3 TRBV21-1 - TGTGCCAGCAGCAAAGTCACTAGGGGTACGAGCACAGATACGCAGTATTTT CASSKVTRGTSTDTQYF
few TRBJ2-1 TRBV28 - TGTGCCAGCAGTTTCTTGGCCGGGACGGGTTACAATGAGCAGTTCTTC CASSFLAGTGYNEQFF
- TRBJ2-3 TRBV18 TRBD2 TGTGCCAGCTCACCACCGGAGCGGGGGGTGGAGGATACGCAGTATTTT CASSPPERGVEDTQYF
- TRBJ1-3 TRBV5-1 - TGCGCCAGCAGCCCGGGGGTCTCTGGAAACACCATATATTTT CASSPGVSGNTIYF
few TRBJ1-5 TRBV6-1 - TGTGCCAGCACCCGGACACCATCCGGGAATCAGCCCCAGCATTTT CASTRTPSGNQPQHF
- TRBJ2-7 TRBV7-2 - TGTGCCAGCAGCCTTGCCTGGACGGATACCTACGAGCAGTACTTC CASSLAWTDTYEQYF
- TRBJ1-5 TRBV2 - TGTGCCAGCAGTTGGGACATAAGCAATCAGCCCCAGCATTTT CASSWDISNQPQHF
- TRBJ1-1 TRBV6-1 TRBD1 TGTGCCAGCAGTCAGGGGGACAGGGCTGAAGCTTTCTTT CASSQGDRAEAFF
- TRBJ2-1 TRBV27 TRBD2 TGTGCCAGCAGTTTATTGTCTAGCGGGATAAATGAGCAGTTCTTC CASSLLSSGINEQFF
- TRBJ2-2 TRBV7-2 TRBD1 TGTGCCAGCAGCCCGGACAGGCGCAACATCGGGGAGCTGTTTTTT CASSPDRRNIGELFF
few TRBJ1-4 TRBV4-1 - TGCGCCAGCAGCCAAGTGGGAGTTGCAACTAATGAAAAACTGTTTTTT CASSQVGVATNEKLFF
- TRBJ2-1 TRBV6-5 TRBD2 TGTGCCAGCAGTTACGGGGACTACGAGCAGTTCTTC CASSYGDYEQFF